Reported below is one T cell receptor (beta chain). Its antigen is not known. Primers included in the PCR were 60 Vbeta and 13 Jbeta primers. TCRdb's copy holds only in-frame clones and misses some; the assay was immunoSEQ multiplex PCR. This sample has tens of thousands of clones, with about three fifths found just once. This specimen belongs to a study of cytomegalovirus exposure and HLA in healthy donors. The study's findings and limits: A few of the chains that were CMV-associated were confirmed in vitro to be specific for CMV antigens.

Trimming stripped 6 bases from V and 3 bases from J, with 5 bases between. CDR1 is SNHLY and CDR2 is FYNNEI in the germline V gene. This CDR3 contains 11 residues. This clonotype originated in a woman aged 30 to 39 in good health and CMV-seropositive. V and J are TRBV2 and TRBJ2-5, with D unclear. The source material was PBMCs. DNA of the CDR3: TGTGCCAGCAGGTCCGAAGAGACCCAGTACTTC. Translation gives CASRSEETQYF.